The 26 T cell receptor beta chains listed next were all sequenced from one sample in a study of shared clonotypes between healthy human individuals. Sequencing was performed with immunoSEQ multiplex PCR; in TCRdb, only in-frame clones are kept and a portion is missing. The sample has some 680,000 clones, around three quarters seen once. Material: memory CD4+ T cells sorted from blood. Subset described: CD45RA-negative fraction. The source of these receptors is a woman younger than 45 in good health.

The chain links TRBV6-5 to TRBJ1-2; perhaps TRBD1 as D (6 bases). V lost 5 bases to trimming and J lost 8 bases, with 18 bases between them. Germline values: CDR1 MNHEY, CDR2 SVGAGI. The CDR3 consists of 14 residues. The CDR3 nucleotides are TGTGCCAGCAGTCCCTCGGGCAGGGGACGCGGCTACACCTTC. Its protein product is CASSPSGRGRGYTF.

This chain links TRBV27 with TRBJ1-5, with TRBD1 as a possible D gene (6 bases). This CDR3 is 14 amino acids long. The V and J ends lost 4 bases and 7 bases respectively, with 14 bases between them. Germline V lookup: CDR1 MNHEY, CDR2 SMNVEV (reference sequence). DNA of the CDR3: TGTGCCAGCAGTTCGGGGGACACGCGACAGCCCCAGCATTTT. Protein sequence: CASSSGDTRQPQHF.

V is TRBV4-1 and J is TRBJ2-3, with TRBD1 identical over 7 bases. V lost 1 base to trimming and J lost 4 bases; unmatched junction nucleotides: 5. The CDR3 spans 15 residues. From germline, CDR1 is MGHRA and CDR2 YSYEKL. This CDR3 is CASSQVGGLADTQYF. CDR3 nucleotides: TGCGCCAGCAGCCAAGTAGGGGGCCTCGCAGATACGCAGTATTTT.

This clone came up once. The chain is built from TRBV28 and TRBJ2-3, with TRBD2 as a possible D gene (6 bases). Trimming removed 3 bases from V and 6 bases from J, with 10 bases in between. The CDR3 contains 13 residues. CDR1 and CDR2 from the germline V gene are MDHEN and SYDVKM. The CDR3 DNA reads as TGTGCCAGCAGTTTGACTAGTTTGGATACGCAGTATTTT. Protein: CASSLTSLDTQYF.

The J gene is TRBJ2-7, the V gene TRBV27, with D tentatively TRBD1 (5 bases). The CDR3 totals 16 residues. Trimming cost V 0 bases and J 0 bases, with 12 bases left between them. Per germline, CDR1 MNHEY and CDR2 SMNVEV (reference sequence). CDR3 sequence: CASSLSDSYSSYEQYF. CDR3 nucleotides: TGTGCCAGCAGTTTATCCGACAGCTACAGCTCCTACGAGCAGTACTTC.

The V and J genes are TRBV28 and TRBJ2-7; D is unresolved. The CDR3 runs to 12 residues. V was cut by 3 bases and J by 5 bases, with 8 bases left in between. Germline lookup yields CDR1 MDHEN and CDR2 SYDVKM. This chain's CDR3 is CASSLSLHEQYF. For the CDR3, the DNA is TGTGCCAGCAGTTTGTCGCTCCACGAGCAGTACTTC.

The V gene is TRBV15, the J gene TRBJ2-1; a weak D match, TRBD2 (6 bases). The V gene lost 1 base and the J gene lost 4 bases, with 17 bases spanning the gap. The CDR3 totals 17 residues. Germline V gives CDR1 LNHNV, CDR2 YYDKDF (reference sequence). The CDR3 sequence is CATSRGLWEAGYNEQFF. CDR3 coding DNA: TGTGCCACCAGCAGAGGCCTTTGGGAGGCGGGGTACAATGAGCAGTTCTTC.

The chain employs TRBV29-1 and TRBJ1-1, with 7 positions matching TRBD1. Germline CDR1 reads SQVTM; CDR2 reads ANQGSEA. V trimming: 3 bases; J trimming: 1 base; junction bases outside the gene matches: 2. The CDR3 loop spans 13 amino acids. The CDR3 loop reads CSVDRGSNTEAFF. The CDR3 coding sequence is TGCAGCGTTGACAGGGGGTCGAACACTGAAGCTTTCTTT.

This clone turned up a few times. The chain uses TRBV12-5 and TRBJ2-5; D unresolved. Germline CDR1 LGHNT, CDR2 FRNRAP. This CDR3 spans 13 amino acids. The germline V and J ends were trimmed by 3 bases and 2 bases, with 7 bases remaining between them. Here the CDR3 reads CASGLGPQETQYF. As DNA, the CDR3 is TGTGCTAGTGGTTTAGGCCCTCAAGAGACCCAGTACTTC.

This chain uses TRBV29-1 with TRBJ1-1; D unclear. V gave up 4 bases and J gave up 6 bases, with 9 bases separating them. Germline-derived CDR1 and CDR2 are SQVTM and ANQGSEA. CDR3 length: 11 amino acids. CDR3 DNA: TGCAGCGTTGTTCCGGGAGCTGAAGCTTTCTTT. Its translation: CSVVPGAEAFF.

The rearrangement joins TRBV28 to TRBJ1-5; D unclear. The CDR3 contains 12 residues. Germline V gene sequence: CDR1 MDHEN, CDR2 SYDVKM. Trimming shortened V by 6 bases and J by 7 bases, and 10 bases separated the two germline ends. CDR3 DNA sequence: TGTGCCAGCAGGTTGGGGAGACAGCCCCAGCATTTT. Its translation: CASRLGRQPQHF. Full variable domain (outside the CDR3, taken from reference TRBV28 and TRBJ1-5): DVKVTQSSRYLVKRTGEKVFLECVQDMDHENMFWYRQDPGLGLRLIYFSYDVKMKEKGDIPEGYSVSREKKERFSLILESASTNQTSMYLCASRLGRQPQHFGDGTRLSIL.

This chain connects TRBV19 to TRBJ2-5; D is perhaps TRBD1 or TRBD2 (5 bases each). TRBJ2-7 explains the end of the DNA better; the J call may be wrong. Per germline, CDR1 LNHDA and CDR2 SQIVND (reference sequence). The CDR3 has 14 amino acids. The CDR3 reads CASSSTGTHYEQYF. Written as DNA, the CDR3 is TGTGCCAGTAGTAGCACCGGGACCCACTACGAGCAGTACTTC.

The CDR3 bases are TGTGCCAGCAGCTTAGGAAACGAGGGGGATACGCAGTATTTT. It codes for CASSLGNEGDTQYF. The chain joins TRBV7-9 to TRBJ2-3, with D possibly being TRBD1 or TRBD2 (5 bases each). Germline lookup yields CDR1 SEHNR and CDR2 FQNEAQ (reference sequence). CDR3 size: 14 residues. V was shortened by 1 base and J by 6 bases, with 11 bases between the two germline ends.

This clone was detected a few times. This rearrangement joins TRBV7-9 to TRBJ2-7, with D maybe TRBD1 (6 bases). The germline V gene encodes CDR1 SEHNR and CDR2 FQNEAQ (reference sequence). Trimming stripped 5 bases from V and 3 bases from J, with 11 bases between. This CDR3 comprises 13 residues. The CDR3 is CASSPDSIYEQYF. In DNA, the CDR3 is TGTGCCAGCAGCCCGGACAGTATCTACGAGCAGTACTTC.

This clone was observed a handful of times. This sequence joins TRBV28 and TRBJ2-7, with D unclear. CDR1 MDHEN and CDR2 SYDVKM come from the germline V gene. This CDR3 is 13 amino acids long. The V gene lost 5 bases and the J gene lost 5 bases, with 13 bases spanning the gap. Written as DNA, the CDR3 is TGTGCCAGCAGTCGCTTCCAGATAGACGAGCAGTACTTC. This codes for CASSRFQIDEQYF.

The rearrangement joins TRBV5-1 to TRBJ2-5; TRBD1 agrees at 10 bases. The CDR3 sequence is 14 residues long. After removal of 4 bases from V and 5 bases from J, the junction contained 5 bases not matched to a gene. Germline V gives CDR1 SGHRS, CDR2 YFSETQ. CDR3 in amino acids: CASSQGQGRETQYF. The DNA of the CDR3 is TGCGCCAGCAGCCAGGGACAGGGGAGGGAGACCCAGTACTTC.

The CDR3 region is CASSIHWTGDGDTQYF. CDR3 bases: TGTGCCAGTAGTATCCACTGGACAGGGGACGGAGATACGCAGTATTTT. J is TRBJ2-3 and V is TRBV19; 9 positions agree with TRBD1. This CDR3 has 16 amino acids. Trimming cost V 3 bases and J 5 bases; bases outside gene matches: 9. Germline values: CDR1 LNHDA, CDR2 SQIVND (reference sequence). Combining the CDR3 with reference TRBV19 and TRBJ2-3 gives the whole variable domain DGGITQSPKYLFRKEGQNVTLSCEQNLNHDAMYWYRQDPGQGLRLIYYSQIVNDFQKGDIAEGYSVSREKKESFPLTVTSAQKNPTAFYLCASSIHWTGDGDTQYFGPGTRLTVL.

CDR3 bases: TGCGCCAGCAAGGAGATACAGGGTCTTTCGCAGTACTTC. Its protein product is CASKEIQGLSQYF. The chain recombines TRBV5-1 with TRBJ2-7, with D possibly matching TRBD1 (6 bases). CDR3 size: 13 residues. V was clipped by 6 bases and J by 9 bases, with 19 bases between them. Germline assignment: CDR1 SGHRS and CDR2 YFSETQ.

The CDR3 reads CASSVGVANTEAFF. The CDR3 DNA sequence: TGTGCCAGCAGCGTAGGGGTAGCTAACACTGAAGCTTTCTTT. The rearrangement joins TRBV9 to TRBJ1-1; D gene unclear. Germline assignment: CDR1 SGDLS and CDR2 YYNGEE. Trimming stripped 0 bases from V and 2 bases from J, with 8 bases between. The CDR3 has 14 residues.

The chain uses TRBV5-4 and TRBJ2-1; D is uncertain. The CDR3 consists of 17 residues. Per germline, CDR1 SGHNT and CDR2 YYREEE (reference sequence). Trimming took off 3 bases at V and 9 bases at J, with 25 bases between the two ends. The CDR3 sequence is CASSSAPRARFLREQFF. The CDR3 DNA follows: TGTGCCAGCAGCTCCGCCCCCCGGGCCCGTTTTCTTCGTGAGCAGTTCTTC.

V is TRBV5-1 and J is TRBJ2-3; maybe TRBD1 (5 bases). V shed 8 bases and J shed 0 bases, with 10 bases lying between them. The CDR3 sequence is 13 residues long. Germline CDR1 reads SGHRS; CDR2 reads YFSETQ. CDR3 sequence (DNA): TGCGCCAGTAACCAGGGAAGCACAGATACGCAGTATTTT. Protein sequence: CASNQGSTDTQYF.

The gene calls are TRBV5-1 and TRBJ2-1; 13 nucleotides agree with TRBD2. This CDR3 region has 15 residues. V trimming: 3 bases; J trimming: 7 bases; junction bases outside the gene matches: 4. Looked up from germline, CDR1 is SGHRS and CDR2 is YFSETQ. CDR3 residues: CASSWTSGRRNEQFF. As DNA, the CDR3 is TGCGCCAGCAGCTGGACTAGCGGGAGACGGAATGAGCAGTTCTTC.

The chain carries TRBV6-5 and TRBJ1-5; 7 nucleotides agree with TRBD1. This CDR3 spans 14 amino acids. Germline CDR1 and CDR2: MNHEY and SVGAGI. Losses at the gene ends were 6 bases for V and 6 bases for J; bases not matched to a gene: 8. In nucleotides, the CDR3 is TGTGCCAGCAGGCCGACAGGGACGGCTCAGCCCCAGCATTTT. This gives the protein CASRPTGTAQPQHF.

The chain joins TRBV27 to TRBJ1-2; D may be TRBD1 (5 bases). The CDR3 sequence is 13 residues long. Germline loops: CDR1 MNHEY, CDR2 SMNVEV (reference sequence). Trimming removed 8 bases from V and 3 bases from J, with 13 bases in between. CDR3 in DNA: TGTGCCAGCTCCCGGGGGGTGTACTATGGCTACACCTTC. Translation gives CASSRGVYYGYTF.

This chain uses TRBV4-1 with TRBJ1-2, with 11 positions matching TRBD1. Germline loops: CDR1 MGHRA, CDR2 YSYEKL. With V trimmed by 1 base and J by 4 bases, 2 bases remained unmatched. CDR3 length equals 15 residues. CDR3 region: CASSQGTGGVYGYTF. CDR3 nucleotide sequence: TGCGCCAGCAGCCAAGGGACAGGGGGCGTCTATGGCTACACCTTC.

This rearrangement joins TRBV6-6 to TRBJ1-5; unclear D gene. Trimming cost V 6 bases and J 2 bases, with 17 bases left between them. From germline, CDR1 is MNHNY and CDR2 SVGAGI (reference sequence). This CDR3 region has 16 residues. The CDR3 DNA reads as TGTGCCAGCAGGCGTACCCTGGACGGAGGCAATCAGCCCCAGCATTTT. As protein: CASRRTLDGGNQPQHF.